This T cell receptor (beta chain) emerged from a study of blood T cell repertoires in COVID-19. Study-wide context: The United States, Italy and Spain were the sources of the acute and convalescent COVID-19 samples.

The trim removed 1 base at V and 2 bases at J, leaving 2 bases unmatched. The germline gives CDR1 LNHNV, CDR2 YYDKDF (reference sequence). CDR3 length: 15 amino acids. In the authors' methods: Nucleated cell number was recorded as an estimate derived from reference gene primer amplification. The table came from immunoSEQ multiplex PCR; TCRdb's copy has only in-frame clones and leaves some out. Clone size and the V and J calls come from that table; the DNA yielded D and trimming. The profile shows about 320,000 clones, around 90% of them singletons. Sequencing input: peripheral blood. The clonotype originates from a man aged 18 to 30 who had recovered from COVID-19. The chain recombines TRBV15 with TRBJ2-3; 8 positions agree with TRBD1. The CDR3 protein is CATSRVDRATDTQYF. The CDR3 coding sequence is TGTGCCACCAGCAGAGTGGACAGGGCCACAGATACGCAGTATTTT.